The T cell receptor (beta chain) under discussion was sequenced for a study of cytomegalovirus exposure and HLA in healthy donors. Study-wide findings and caveats: Among TCR sequences, most were rare, though some public TCRs appeared in many donors. Confirmation was obtained in vitro that a few CMV-associated chains are specific for CMV antigens. The authors listed 164 TCR beta chains as cytomegalovirus-associated.

In regard to this clone: Its target is not known.

Sequencing used immunoSEQ multiplex PCR; TCRdb keeps in-frame clones, though not all of them. The sample consists of 200,000 to 300,000 clones, about 90% of them appearing once. The CDR3 consists of 13 residues. The germline V gene encodes CDR1 MDHEN and CDR2 SYDVKM. Trimming pared 5 bases from V and 4 bases from J, leaving 12 bases between. The source of this sequence is a woman aged 25-40 years in good health and CMV-seronegative. V gene TRBV28 combines with J gene TRBJ2-7; no reliable D call. The sample comprised PBMCs. The CDR3 here is CASSVGYAYEQYF. As DNA, the CDR3 is TGTGCCAGCAGTGTAGGGTACGCGTACGAGCAGTACTTC. Looking up the rest from reference TRBV28 and TRBJ2-7 gives the full variable domain: DVKVTQSSRYLVKRTGEKVFLECVQDMDHENMFWYRQDPGLGLRLIYFSYDVKMKEKGDIPEGYSVSREKKERFSLILESASTNQTSMYLCASSVGYAYEQYFGPGTRLTVT.